The 18 T cell receptor beta chains reported below all come from one sample, sequenced in a study of T cell responses to AZD1222 COVID-19 vaccine. Data came from immunoSEQ multiplex PCR; TCRdb stores just in-frame clones and leaves some out. Of some 100,000 clones detected, more than 85% appear once; the ten largest clones hold under 3.5%. The material sequenced was peripheral blood, taken 28 days after the second AZD1222 dose. Receptor source: an adult who received the AZD1222 COVID-19 vaccine.

The rearrangement links TRBV13 to TRBJ1-1, with D unresolved. The CDR3 is 14 residues long. Germline V CDR1 and CDR2: PRHDT, FYEKMQ (reference sequence). V shed 5 bases and J shed 1 base, with 11 bases lying between them. CDR3 nucleotide sequence: TGTGCCAGCAGCCCCAATCGTCAGAACACTGAAGCTTTCTTT. It encodes CASSPNRQNTEAFF.

The V gene is TRBV4-1, the J gene TRBJ2-1, with TRBD1 identical over 9 bases. CDR1 and CDR2 (germline): MGHRA, YSYEKL. This CDR3 has 16 residues. Trimming took 4 bases from V and 7 from J; bases not matched to a gene: 11. The CDR3 bases are TGCGCCAGCAGCCTACTCCCCCCGACAGGGGGAAATGAGCAGTTCTTC. This codes for CASSLLPPTGGNEQFF.

The chain links TRBV27 to TRBJ1-2; the D is unclear. This CDR3 has 13 amino acids. Germline CDR1 reads MNHEY; CDR2 reads SMNVEV (reference sequence). The V gene lost 2 bases and the J gene lost 8 bases, with 12 bases spanning the gap. CDR3 coding DNA: TGTGCCAGCAGTTTAGGAACAACGGGGGGCTACACCTTC. Amino acid sequence: CASSLGTTGGYTF.

The chain recombines TRBV5-1 with TRBJ1-1; possible D gene TRBD1, 6 bases. The CDR3 contains 16 residues. The germline CDR1 and CDR2 sequences are SGHRS and YFSETQ. V gave up 0 bases and J gave up 7 bases, with 19 bases separating them. The CDR3: CASSLDRGSGGNEAFF. The CDR3 DNA is TGCGCCAGCAGCTTGGACCGGGGGAGTGGGGGCAATGAAGCTTTCTTT. Filled out from reference TRBV5-1 and TRBJ1-1, the complete variable domain reads KAGVTQTPRYLIKTRGQQVTLSCSPISGHRSVSWYQQTPGQGLQFLFEYFSETQRNKGNFPGRFSGRQFSNSRSEMNVSTLELGDSALYLCASSLDRGSGGNEAFFGQGTRLTVV.

CDR3 bases: TGTGCCAGCAGCTTAGCGCAGCCAAATTCACCCCTCCACTTT. Its translation: CASSLAQPNSPLHF. The chain is built from TRBV11-3 and TRBJ1-6; D is uncertain. Trimming cost V 1 base and J 7 bases, with 8 bases left between them. The CDR3 has 14 amino acids. Germline V lookup: CDR1 SGHNT, CDR2 YENEEA.

V usage is TRBV18 and J usage is TRBJ1-1; TRBD1 matches at 8 bases. Per germline, CDR1 KGHSH and CDR2 LQKENI. This CDR3 has 15 residues. The trim removed 6 bases at V and 0 bases at J, leaving 6 bases unmatched. The CDR3 reads CASSTDRALNTEAFF. CDR3 bases: TGTGCCAGCTCCACGGACAGGGCATTGAACACTGAAGCTTTCTTT.

This rearrangement joins TRBV6-6 to TRBJ1-3, with D uncertain. Trimming took 0 bases from V and 2 from J, leaving 8 bases between them. Germline V gene lookup returns CDR1 MNHNY and CDR2 SVGAGI (reference sequence). The CDR3 extends over 15 amino acids. Here the CDR3 reads CASSYSRITGNTIYF. Written as DNA, the CDR3 is TGTGCCAGCAGTTACTCCCGGATTACTGGAAACACCATATATTTT.

This clone was recorded only once. The CDR3 DNA follows: TGTGCCAGCAGCTTAGCCCTGCGGGGTGGACCCCAAGAGACCCAGTACTTC. This gives the protein CASSLALRGGPQETQYF. V gene TRBV11-2 combines with J gene TRBJ2-5, with D tentatively TRBD2 (6 bases). This CDR3 region has 17 residues. Germline V lookup: CDR1 SGHAT, CDR2 FQNNGV. The ends were cut back, 1 base at V and 1 base at J, with 16 bases in the middle.

This clone was seen just once. The V call is TRBV7-9, the J call TRBJ2-5; D gene ambiguous. CDR3 length equals 12 residues. The ends were cut back, 1 base at V and 4 bases at J, with 4 bases in the middle. Looked up from germline, CDR1 is SEHNR and CDR2 is FQNEAQ (reference sequence). CDR3 nucleotides: TGTGCCAGCAGCTTAGGGCCAGAGACCCAGTACTTC. Translating it yields CASSLGPETQYF.

J is TRBJ1-5 and V is TRBV11-2, with TRBD1 matching over 8 bases. Trimming took 8 bases from V and 6 from J; bases not matched to a gene: 12. The V gene's germline CDR1 is SGHAT and CDR2 FQNNGV. This CDR3 comprises 15 residues. CDR3 coding DNA: TGTGCCAGCGCTGCTACAGGGGGGTCCAGTCAGCCCCAGCATTTT. Its translation is CASAATGGSSQPQHF.

The chain carries TRBV6-5 and TRBJ1-4, with D hard to call. This CDR3 region has 15 residues. Germline CDR1 is MNHEY and CDR2 is SVGAGI. With 7 bases removed from V and 8 bases from J, the gap between germline ends came to 20 bases. Here the CDR3 DNA reads TGTGCCAGCACCCGAGTGGGCGGGGAAGGGGAAAAACTGTTTTTT. As protein: CASTRVGGEGEKLFF.

This clone was counted once. Sequence at one end of the junction differs from germline and may be a read error. The V call is TRBV11-2, the J call TRBJ1-1; D is unclear. Per germline, CDR1 SGHAT and CDR2 FQNNGV. The CDR3 spans 14 residues. DNA of the CDR3: TGTGCCAGCAGGTTAGACAACATGAACACTGAAGCTTTCTTT. It specifies CASRLDNMNTEAFF.

The chain links TRBV4-2 to TRBJ2-3; 7 bases are a match to TRBD2. CDR3 size: 17 residues. Trimming took 5 bases from V and 7 from J; bases not matched to a gene: 18. CDR1 and CDR2 (germline): LGHNA, YNFKEQ. This CDR3 reads CASSARLTRGSLYTQYF. CDR3 bases: TGTGCCAGCAGCGCAAGATTAACGCGGGGGAGCTTATATACGCAGTATTTT.

The chain has TRBV9 and TRBJ1-2, with 7 nucleotides matching TRBD1. This CDR3 has 17 residues. CDR1 is SGDLS and CDR2 is YYNGEE in the germline V gene. J was trimmed by 1 base and V by 4 bases; bases with no gene match: 13. The CDR3 coding sequence is TGTGCCAGCAGCAACCGGGACAGTGGACCTTATAACTATGGCTACACCTTC. Translation gives CASSNRDSGPYNYGYTF.

The CDR3 protein is CASSTGRNTEAFF. CDR3 DNA sequence: TGTGCCAGTAGTACGGGCAGGAACACTGAAGCTTTCTTT. This chain joins TRBV19 and TRBJ1-1; D is uncertain. The CDR3 is made up of 13 amino acids. Deletions cut 4 bases from V and 1 base from J, with 7 bases between. CDR1 is LNHDA and CDR2 is SQIVND in the germline V gene (reference sequence). Using reference TRBV19 and TRBJ1-1 for the parts outside the CDR3, the full variable domain is DGGITQSPKYLFRKEGQNVTLSCEQNLNHDAMYWYRQDPGQGLRLIYYSQIVNDFQKGDIAEGYSVSREKKESFPLTVTSAQKNPTAFYLCASSTGRNTEAFFGQGTRLTVV.

The chain has TRBV28 and TRBJ1-1; D unclear. This CDR3 region has 14 residues. The germline gives CDR1 MDHEN, CDR2 SYDVKM. Trimming left V 5 bases short and J 1 base short, with 11 bases between. CDR3 protein: CASSLGLKNTEAFF. The CDR3 DNA is TGTGCCAGCAGTCTTGGACTGAAGAACACTGAAGCTTTCTTT.

The J gene is TRBJ2-1, the V gene TRBV9, with TRBD2 matching over 12 bases. There are 16 residues in the CDR3. CDR1 is SGDLS, CDR2 YYNGEE, per germline. With V trimmed by 4 bases and J by 8 bases, 10 bases remained unmatched. CDR3 nucleotide sequence: TGTGCCAGCAGCTGGTCCCTAGCGGGGGGGCTTGATGAGCAGTTCTTC. Protein: CASSWSLAGGLDEQFF.

This clone was seen only a few times. V and J are TRBV7-8 and TRBJ2-2; TRBD2 agrees at 12 bases. The CDR3 loop spans 18 amino acids. Trimming removed 4 bases from V and 0 bases from J; junction bases left unmatched: 6. The germline V gene encodes CDR1 SGHVS and CDR2 FQNEAQ. The CDR3 sequence is CASSSRTSGTANTGELFF. The DNA for the CDR3 is TGTGCCAGCAGCTCCCGGACTAGCGGGACGGCGAACACCGGGGAGCTGTTTTTT.